A selection of T cell receptor beta chains follows, all from one sample in a study of CD8 T cells in Susac syndrome. TCRdb re-derived calls from the immunoSEQ multiplex PCR reads in MiXCR, one entry per CDR3 protein. The repertoire has fewer than 150,000 distinct CDR3 sequences, around 91% of them found once; the top ten carry under 0.25%. The sequenced sample consisted of CD8+ T cells from PBMCs. These receptors all stem from a human donor with multiple sclerosis. CDR3s include the opening cysteine and the closing phenylalanine or tryptophan. Some rows mark clone size as missing; the rest say once, few, many or name a class of expanded clone.

>-|TRBV6-1
CASSPSGVGELFF
>-|TRBV28
CASKGHGVNSDYEQYF
>-|TRBV5-6
CASSLVVRSAETQYF
>-|TRBV9
CASRPVGTGELFF
>-|TRBV27
CASSSSGGSAYNEQFF
>-|TRBV12-3/TRBV12-4
CASSWSGGGNEQFF
>once|TRBV9
CASSVGTDKYEQYF
>-|TRBV30
CAWSAGDEQYF
>-|TRBV27
CASRSGGTNYGYTF
>-|TRBV7-2
CASSPLLRVESGANVLTF
>-|TRBV7-2
CASSLVSASSQHF
>once|TRBV6-2/TRBV6-3
CASSSYQFGRVYNEQFF
>-|TRBV30
CAWSFGDFQPQHF
>once|TRBV2
CASSGLAGEVGETQYF
>-|TRBV24-1
CATSDFRVGTANYGYTF
>-|TRBV30
CAWSVKVPDTEAFF
>-|TRBV3-1
CASILAGDNEQFF
>-|TRBV12-3/TRBV12-4
CASSPGLITYEQYF
>-|TRBV30
CAWSMDGFTEAFF
>once|TRBV6-5
CATQPGGPATGELFF
>once|TRBV4-1
CASRLGQGIPEAFF
>-|TRBV9
CASSSQGLEAFF
>-|TRBV12-3/TRBV12-4
CASAPGSSSYEQYF
>-|TRBV24-1
CATSEGQGTDTQYF
>-|TRBV4-1
CASSHMGTGNTEAFF
>-|TRBV27
CASGPTGGSPLHF
>-|TRBV7-9
CASSLAAGGADTQYF
>-|TRBV5-6
CASSLTEEGLAFETQYF
>once|TRBV2
CASETSGHGGGELFF
>few|TRBV4-2
CASSQGLNQPQHF
>-|TRBV14
CASSQVGGEKLFF
>-|TRBV12-3/TRBV12-4
CASTGTDSSTNEKLFF
>-|TRBV27
CASAGLAEYEQYF
>-|TRBV7-9
CASRQQGSEQYF
>-|TRBV4-1
CASSQDSGQGRAEQYF
>-|TRBV19
CASSIRVAASYEQYF
>-|TRBV6-5
CASSYTGGYGYTF
>-|TRBV12-3/TRBV12-4
CASSLSAAGANVLTF
>-|TRBV4-1
CASSQGAGVGEQFF
>-|TRBV7-9
CASSSTRSDSRNTEAFF
>-|TRBV20-1
CSARLHTGELFF
>-|TRBV20-1
CSASRGPGTSENEQYF
>-|TRBV12-3/TRBV12-4
CASSLAGGPGRGAFF
>-|TRBV9
CASSPKRAGELFF
>-|TRBV25-1
CASSWEDRTQYF
>-|TRBV9
CASSVDLADTYEQYF
>-|TRBV28
CASSLIPRQGKYF
>-|TRBV24-1
CATISQGAGNEKLFF
>-|TRBV6-5
CASKRLTGDNTEAFF
>-|TRBV3-1
CASSQDPREGDEQYF
>-|TRBV27
CASRPRAVGGEQFF
>-|TRBV7-2
CASSPSAGGDGYTF
>-|TRBV24-1
CATSDSGFNQPQHF
>-|TRBV29-1
CSVAGTSGLREPYNEQFF
>-|TRBV5-4
CASSLEIGGWEQFF
>-|TRBV29-1
CSAGTAYGYTF
>-|TRBV6-4
CASWARFHEQYF
>-|TRBV7-9
CASSFHWQGAHGYTF
>-|TRBV12-3/TRBV12-4
CASSSWGGAAEQYF